This T cell receptor (beta chain) was documented in a study of blood T cells in healthy people across ages. Study results and caveats: Across samples, TCR beta diversity tracked strongly with naive T cell percentage. Relative to aged donors, long-lived donors carried more naive CD4+ cells and displayed higher diversity.

The second PCR ran 7 to 11 cycles with a sample-barcoded 5' primer and J-beta primers. All cDNA molecules were each tagged by a template-switch adaptor with 12 random nucleotides. TCRdb called the 5' RACE reads again in MiXCR, with one record for every CDR3 protein. The sample yields 1.2 million to 1.5 million distinct CDR3 sequences, 40% to 50% seen once. A note on this clonotype: What it recognizes is unknown.

The length of the CDR3 is 15 residues. V dropped 3 bases and J dropped 7 bases, with 17 bases sitting between them. The rearrangement joins TRBV12-3 or TRBV12-4 to TRBJ2-3; maybe TRBD2 (6 bases). The TCR comes from a woman aged 18-29 years in good health. Sequencing was carried out using blood. The CDR3 DNA follows: TGTGCCAGCAGTTTCTCTTTGACTAGTTTAAATACGCAGTATTTT. As protein: CASSFSLTSLNTQYF.